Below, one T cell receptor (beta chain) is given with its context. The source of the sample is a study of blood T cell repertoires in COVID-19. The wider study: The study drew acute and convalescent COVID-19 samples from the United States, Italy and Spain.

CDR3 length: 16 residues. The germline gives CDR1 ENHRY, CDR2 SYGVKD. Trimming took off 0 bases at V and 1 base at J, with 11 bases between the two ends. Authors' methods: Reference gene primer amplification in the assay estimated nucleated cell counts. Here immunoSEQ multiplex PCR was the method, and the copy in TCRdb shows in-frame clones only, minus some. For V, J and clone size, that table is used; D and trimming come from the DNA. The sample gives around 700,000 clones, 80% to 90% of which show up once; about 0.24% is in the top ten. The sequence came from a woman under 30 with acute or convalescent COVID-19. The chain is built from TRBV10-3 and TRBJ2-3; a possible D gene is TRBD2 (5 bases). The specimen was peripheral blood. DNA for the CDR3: TGTGCCATCAGTGAGTCACCCGGGGAAGGCACAGATACGCAGTATTTT. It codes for CAISESPGEGTDTQYF.